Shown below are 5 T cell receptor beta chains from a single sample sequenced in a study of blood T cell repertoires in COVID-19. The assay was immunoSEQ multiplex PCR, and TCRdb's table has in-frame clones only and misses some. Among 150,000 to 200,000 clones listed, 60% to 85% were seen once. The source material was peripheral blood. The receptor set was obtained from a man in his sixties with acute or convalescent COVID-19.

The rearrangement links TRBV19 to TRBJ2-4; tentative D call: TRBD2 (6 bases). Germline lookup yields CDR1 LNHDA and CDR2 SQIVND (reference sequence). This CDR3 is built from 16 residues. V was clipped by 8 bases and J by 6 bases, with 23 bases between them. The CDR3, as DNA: TGTGCCAGTTCCCGGGTTGTTAGTACGGGGGTAAACATTCAGTACTTC. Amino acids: CASSRVVSTGVNIQYF.

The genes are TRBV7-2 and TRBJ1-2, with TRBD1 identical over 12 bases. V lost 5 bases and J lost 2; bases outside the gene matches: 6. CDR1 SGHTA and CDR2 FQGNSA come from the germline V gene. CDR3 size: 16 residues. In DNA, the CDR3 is TGTGCCAGCAGCACGGGACAGGGGGCTCTAAACTATGGCTACACCTTC. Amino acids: CASSTGQGALNYGYTF.

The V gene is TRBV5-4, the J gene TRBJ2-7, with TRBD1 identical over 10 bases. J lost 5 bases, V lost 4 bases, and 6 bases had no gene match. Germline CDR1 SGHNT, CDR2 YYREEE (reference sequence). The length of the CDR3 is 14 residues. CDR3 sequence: CASSTGTGAHEQYF. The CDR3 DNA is TGTGCCAGCAGCACCGGGACAGGGGCCCACGAGCAGTACTTC.

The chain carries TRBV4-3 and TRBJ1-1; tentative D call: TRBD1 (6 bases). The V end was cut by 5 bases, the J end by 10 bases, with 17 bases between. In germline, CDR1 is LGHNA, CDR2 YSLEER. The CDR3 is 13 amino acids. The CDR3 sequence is CASSINREGRAFF. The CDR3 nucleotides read TGCGCCAGCAGCATAAACAGGGAAGGTAGAGCTTTCTTT.

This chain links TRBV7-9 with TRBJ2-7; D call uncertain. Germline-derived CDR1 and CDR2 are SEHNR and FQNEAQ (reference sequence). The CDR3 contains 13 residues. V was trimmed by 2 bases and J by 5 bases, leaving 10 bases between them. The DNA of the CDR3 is TGTGCCAGCAGCTTACCCCATTCGGACGAGCAGTACTTC. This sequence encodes CASSLPHSDEQYF.